This entry is about one TCR beta chain. Its target is not known. This entry belongs to a study of shared clonotypes between healthy human individuals. Study background: Per-donor plates numbered three CD4 naive, three CD4 memory, two CD8 naive and one CD8 memory.

Profiled with immunoSEQ multiplex PCR; TCRdb holds only in-frame clones, not every one. This repertoire shows about 1.1 million clones, 75% to 85% found once; its top ten account for 0.5% to 0.65%. Donors were healthy HIV-negative adults without recent acute infections or vaccinations. Study-wide points: Several donors showed sharing of approximately 4.7% of naive CD4 clonotypes. Generation probabilities of non-shared clonotypes were lower (relative to those shared by all four donors).

This clonotype was obtained from a man younger than 35 in good health. Some clones in this sample may be carry-over from other donors' samples. The sample was memory CD4+ T cells from PBMCs. Specified subset: CD45RA-negative fraction.

The CDR3 DNA reads as TGTGCCAGCAGCAGATTCATGCCACAAAGTCGGGCCAACGTCCTGACTTTC. It specifies CASSRFMPQSRANVLTF. The rearrangement links TRBV7-7 to TRBJ2-6; D call uncertain. Germline CDR1 SSHAT, CDR2 FNYEAQ (reference sequence). The CDR3 is 17 amino acids. Trimming shortened V by 5 bases and J by 5 bases, and 19 bases separated the two germline ends.